A selection of T cell receptor beta chains follows, all from one sample in a study of blood T cell repertoires in COVID-19. Sequencing was performed with immunoSEQ multiplex PCR; in TCRdb, only in-frame clones are kept and a portion is missing. The data hold roughly 160,000 clones, with roughly 90% observed a single time. The sample consisted of peripheral blood. These receptors were taken from a man aged 60 to 69 with acute or convalescent COVID-19. The CDR3 runs from the conserved cysteine through the conserved F or W. Each record gives: V gene, clone size, J gene, D gene, CDR3 DNA, CDR3 protein. A D gene is named only where the DNA matches it firmly. Expanded clones are given a class, and other clones once, few, many or no size at all.

TRBV27,NA,TRBJ2-3,NA,TGTGCCAGCGGAATGGGAGGGGGTAGAGATACGCAGTATTTT,CASGMGGGRDTQYF
TRBV5-5,NA,TRBJ1-4,NA,TGTGCCAGCAGCTACAGGCAGACTAATGAAAAACTGTTTTTT,CASSYRQTNEKLFF
TRBV3-1/TRBV3-2,NA,TRBJ1-5,NA,TGTGCCAGCAGCCAAGCCCGGGTCAATCAGCCCCAGCATTTT,CASSQARVNQPQHF
TRBV4-2,NA,TRBJ2-2,TRBD2,TGTGCCAGCAGCCGAATGCCACTAGCGGGAGGAGGGAACACCGGGGAGCTGTTTTTT,CASSRMPLAGGGNTGELFF
TRBV12-5,NA,TRBJ1-1,NA,TGTGCTAGTGGTCCCTTAGGATACAGCACTGAAGCTTTCTTT,CASGPLGYSTEAFF
TRBV7-2,NA,TRBJ1-5,NA,TGTGCCAGCAGCTTAAACAAGAATCAGCCCCAGCATTTT,CASSLNKNQPQHF
TRBV5-1,NA,TRBJ2-2,NA,TGCGCCAGCAGCTTGCAGGGTTTGACCGGGGAGCTGTTTTTT,CASSLQGLTGELFF
TRBV27,NA,TRBJ2-1,TRBD2,TGTGCCAGCAGTTCCCTAGCGGCTTACAATGAGCAGTTCTTC,CASSSLAAYNEQFF
TRBV4-1,NA,TRBJ1-5,NA,TGCGCCAGCAGCCAAGATGCGGGGTATAGCAATCAGCCCCAGCATTTT,CASSQDAGYSNQPQHF
TRBV27,NA,TRBJ1-1,TRBD1,TGTGCCAGCAGTTTAAGGACAGGGGATAAAGCTTTCTTT,CASSLRTGDKAFF
TRBV6-1,NA,TRBJ1-1,NA,TGTGCCAGCAGTGAAGATGGGGCTGTTTTCTTT,CASSEDGAVFF
TRBV30,NA,TRBJ1-1,NA,TGTGCCGGGCGGGAGACAGGATCATTTTGGAGCGAAGCTTTCTTT,CAGRETGSFWSEAFF
TRBV5-1,NA,TRBJ1-6,TRBD1,TGCGCCAGCAGCCTCGAGGACAGGCCGCAATCACCCCTCCACTTT,CASSLEDRPQSPLHF
TRBV15,NA,TRBJ1-6,NA,TGTGCCACCAGCAGAGATTGGAGAGTCTCCTATAATTCACCCCTCCACTTT,CATSRDWRVSYNSPLHF
TRBV7-2,once,TRBJ2-5,TRBD1,TGTGCCAGCAGCCCGGGACAGGGGTACGAGACCCAGTACTTC,CASSPGQGYETQYF
TRBV6-5,NA,TRBJ1-5,TRBD1,TGTGCCAGCAGAGGGACAGGTGGCAATCAGCCCCAGCATTTT,CASRGTGGNQPQHF
TRBV4-2,NA,TRBJ1-5,TRBD1,TGTGCCAGCAGCCAACGGACAGGGGACAATCAGCCCCAGCATTTT,CASSQRTGDNQPQHF
TRBV5-5,NA,TRBJ2-5,TRBD2,TGTGCCAGCAGCTCGTGGCCTAGCGGAGAGAAAGAGACCCAGTACTTC,CASSSWPSGEKETQYF